Listed below are T cell receptor beta chains from one sample, sequenced in a study of Graves' ophthalmopathy and Graves' hyperthyroidism. TCRdb called the multiplex PCR reads again in MiXCR, with one record for every CDR3 protein. The sample yields about 57,000 distinct CDR3 sequences, about half seen once. Sequenced: peripheral blood. The receptors originated from an adult woman with Graves' ophthalmopathy. Both conserved end residues are part of each CDR3. The D gene is left open where the match is weak. A row's size may be missing; if present it is once, few, many or a size class.

>many|TRBJ1-4|TRBD1|TRBV11-2
TGTGCCTGCAGCTCGACAGGGGGCAGTGAAAAACTGTTTTTT
CACSSTGGSEKLFF
>NA|TRBJ2-2|TRBD2|TRBV11-2
TGTGCCAGCACCCGGACTAGCGGGAGTAGGGTGCCGTTTTTT
CASTRTSGSRVPFF
>NA|TRBJ2-1|TRBD2|TRBV20-1
TGCAGTGCTAGGACGGGAGGGAGCACCTACAATGAGCAGTTCTTC
CSARTGGSTYNEQFF
>NA|TRBJ2-7|NA|TRBV2
TGTGCCAGCAGTGACAGCGGGCAGTCCTACGAGCAGTACTTC
CASSDSGQSYEQYF
>NA|TRBJ1-1|TRBD1|TRBV6-1
TGTGCCAGCAGTGTCCAACAGGGGGGCGGGTCGACTGAAGCTTTCTTT
CASSVQQGGGSTEAFF
>NA|TRBJ2-7|NA|TRBV11-2
TGTGCCAGCAGCTTGGTCAGGGCAGGGGGGACCCACGAGCAGTACTTC
CASSLVRAGGTHEQYF
>many|TRBJ1-1|TRBD1|TRBV11-2
TGTGCCAGCAGCTTAGCAGGGGGCACTGAAGCTTTCTTT
CASSLAGGTEAFF
>medium-sized|TRBJ2-1|TRBD1|TRBV29-1
TGCAGCTTCCGGACAGGACCGGGGGAGCAGTTCTTC
CSFRTGPGEQFF
>NA|TRBJ2-3|TRBD2|TRBV28
TGTGCCAGCAGTGCACGGACTAGCGGCACAGATACGCAGTATTTT
CASSARTSGTDTQYF
>NA|TRBJ1-2|NA|TRBV7-3
TGTGCCAGCAGCTTATGGATGGGGGGCAACTATGGCTACACCTTC
CASSLWMGGNYGYTF